This is a list of T cell receptor beta chains from one sample in a study of beta chain features in type 1 diabetes. TCRdb's copy holds only in-frame clones and misses some; the assay was immunoSEQ multiplex PCR. The sample holds hundreds of thousands of clones, over 13% seen once. The specimen sequenced was naive CD4+ T cells from blood. The receptors here all came from a man aged 18 to 29 with type 1 diabetes. Each CDR3 is given with its conserved first and last residue. The order of the fields is clone size, V gene, D gene, J gene, CDR3 protein, CDR3 DNA. The D gene is left open where the match is weak. Clone size is given for some rows only: seen once, a few or many times, or a class if the clone is expanded.

clone size: few
V gene: TRBV5-4
D gene: .
J gene: TRBJ2-1
CDR3 protein: CASRRLGSNEQFF
CDR3 DNA: TGTGCCAGCAGGCGACTAGGAAGCAATGAGCAGTTCTTC

clone size: .
V gene: TRBV9
D gene: .
J gene: TRBJ2-7
CDR3 protein: CASSVARTYEQYF
CDR3 DNA: TGTGCCAGCAGCGTAGCCAGGACCTACGAGCAGTACTTC

clone size: many
V gene: TRBV25-1
D gene: .
J gene: TRBJ2-6
CDR3 protein: CASSSGSGANVLTF
CDR3 DNA: TGTGCCAGCAGTTCAGGGTCTGGGGCCAACGTCCTGACTTTC

clone size: few
V gene: TRBV6-1
D gene: TRBD1
J gene: TRBJ1-5
CDR3 protein: CASGGQVVGQPQHF
CDR3 DNA: TGTGCCAGCGGTGGACAGGTGGTTGGTCAGCCCCAGCATTTT

clone size: .
V gene: TRBV7-9
D gene: .
J gene: TRBJ1-2
CDR3 protein: CASSSSYRASYGYTF
CDR3 DNA: TGTGCCAGCAGCTCCTCCTACAGGGCATCCTATGGCTACACCTTC

clone size: .
V gene: TRBV29-1
D gene: TRBD2
J gene: TRBJ2-1
CDR3 protein: CSVASGSKNEQFF
CDR3 DNA: TGCAGCGTTGCTAGCGGGAGTAAGAATGAGCAGTTCTTC

clone size: few
V gene: TRBV28
D gene: .
J gene: TRBJ2-2
CDR3 protein: CASSPGANTGELFF
CDR3 DNA: TGTGCCAGCAGTCCGGGGGCTAACACCGGGGAGCTGTTTTTT

clone size: .
V gene: TRBV7-2
D gene: .
J gene: TRBJ2-5
CDR3 protein: CASSPRLLQETQYF
CDR3 DNA: TGTGCCAGCAGCCCCCGACTATTACAAGAGACCCAGTACTTC

clone size: .
V gene: TRBV4-1
D gene: .
J gene: TRBJ1-1
CDR3 protein: CASSRTENTEAFF
CDR3 DNA: TGCGCCAGCAGTAGGACGGAGAACACTGAAGCTTTCTTT

clone size: .
V gene: TRBV27
D gene: TRBD1
J gene: TRBJ2-1
CDR3 protein: CASSQGTGKNNEQFF
CDR3 DNA: TGTGCCAGCAGCCAGGGGACAGGGAAAAACAATGAGCAGTTCTTC

clone size: few
V gene: TRBV4-2
D gene: .
J gene: TRBJ2-3
CDR3 protein: CASSQDARGTRISSTDTQYF
CDR3 DNA: TGTGCCAGCAGCCAAGATGCTAGGGGGACACGGATCTCTAGCACAGATACGCAGTATTTT

clone size: .
V gene: TRBV7-9
D gene: .
J gene: TRBJ2-3
CDR3 protein: CASSLDLVADTQYF
CDR3 DNA: TGTGCCAGCAGCTTAGATCTCGTCGCAGATACGCAGTATTTT

clone size: .
V gene: TRBV6-6
D gene: TRBD1
J gene: TRBJ1-1
CDR3 protein: CASSRDRNTEAFF
CDR3 DNA: TGTGCCAGCAGCCGGGACAGGAACACTGAAGCTTTCTTT

clone size: .
V gene: TRBV7-2
D gene: .
J gene: TRBJ2-5
CDR3 protein: CASSLGGTRETQYF
CDR3 DNA: TGTGCCAGCAGCTTAGGTGGGACGCGAGAGACCCAGTACTTC

clone size: few
V gene: TRBV7-2
D gene: .
J gene: TRBJ2-7
CDR3 protein: CASSLDRVDYEQYF
CDR3 DNA: TGTGCCAGCAGCTTAGACAGGGTAGATTACGAGCAGTACTTC

clone size: few
V gene: TRBV7-2
D gene: TRBD1
J gene: TRBJ1-6
CDR3 protein: CASSYRGRNSPLHF
CDR3 DNA: TGTGCCAGCAGCTACAGGGGCCGTAATTCACCCCTCCACTTT